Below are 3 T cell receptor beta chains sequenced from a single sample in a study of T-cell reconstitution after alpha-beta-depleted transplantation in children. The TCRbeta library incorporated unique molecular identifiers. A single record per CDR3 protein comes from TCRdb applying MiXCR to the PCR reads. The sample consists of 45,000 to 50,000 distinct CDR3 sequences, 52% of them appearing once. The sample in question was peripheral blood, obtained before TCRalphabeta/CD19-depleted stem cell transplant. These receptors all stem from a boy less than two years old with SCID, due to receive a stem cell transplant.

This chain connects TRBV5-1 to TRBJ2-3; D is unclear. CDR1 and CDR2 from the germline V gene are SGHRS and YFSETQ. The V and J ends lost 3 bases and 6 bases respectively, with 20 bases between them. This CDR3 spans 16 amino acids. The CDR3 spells CASSSGINWQEDTQYF. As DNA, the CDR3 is TGCGCCAGCAGCTCCGGAATAAACTGGCAAGAGGATACGCAGTATTTT.

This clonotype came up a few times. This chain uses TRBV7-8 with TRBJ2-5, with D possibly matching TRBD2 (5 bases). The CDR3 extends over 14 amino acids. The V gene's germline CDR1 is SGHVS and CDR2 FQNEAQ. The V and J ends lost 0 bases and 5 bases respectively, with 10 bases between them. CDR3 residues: CASSLAVKRETQYF. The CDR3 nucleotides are TGTGCCAGCAGCTTAGCGGTGAAGCGGGAGACCCAGTACTTC.

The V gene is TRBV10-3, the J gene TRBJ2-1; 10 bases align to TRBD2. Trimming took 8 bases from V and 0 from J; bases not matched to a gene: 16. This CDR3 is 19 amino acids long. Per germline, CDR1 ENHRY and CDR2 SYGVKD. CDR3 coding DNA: TGTGCCATCGGGCGGGGGCTAGCGGGGGAGTGGGGCTCCTACAATGAGCAGTTCTTC. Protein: CAIGRGLAGEWGSYNEQFF.